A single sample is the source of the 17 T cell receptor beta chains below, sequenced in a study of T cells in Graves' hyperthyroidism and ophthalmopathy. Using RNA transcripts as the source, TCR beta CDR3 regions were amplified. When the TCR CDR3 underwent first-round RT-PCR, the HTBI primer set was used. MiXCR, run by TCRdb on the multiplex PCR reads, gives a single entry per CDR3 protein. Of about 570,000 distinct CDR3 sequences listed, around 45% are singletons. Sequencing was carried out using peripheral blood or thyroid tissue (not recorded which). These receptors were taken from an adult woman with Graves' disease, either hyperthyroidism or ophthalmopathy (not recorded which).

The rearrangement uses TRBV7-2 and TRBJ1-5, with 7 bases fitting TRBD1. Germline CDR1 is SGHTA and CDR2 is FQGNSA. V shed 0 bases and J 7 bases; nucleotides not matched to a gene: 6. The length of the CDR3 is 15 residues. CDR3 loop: CASSLALDRAQPQHF. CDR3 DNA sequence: TGTGCCAGCAGCTTAGCGTTAGACAGGGCGCAGCCCCAGCATTTT.

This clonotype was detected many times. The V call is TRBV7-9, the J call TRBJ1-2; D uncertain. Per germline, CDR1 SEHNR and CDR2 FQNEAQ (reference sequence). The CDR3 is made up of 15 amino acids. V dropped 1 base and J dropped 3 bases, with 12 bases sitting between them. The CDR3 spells CASSLGRKKDYGYTF. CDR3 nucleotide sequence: TGTGCCAGCAGCTTAGGTAGAAAGAAGGACTATGGCTACACCTTC.

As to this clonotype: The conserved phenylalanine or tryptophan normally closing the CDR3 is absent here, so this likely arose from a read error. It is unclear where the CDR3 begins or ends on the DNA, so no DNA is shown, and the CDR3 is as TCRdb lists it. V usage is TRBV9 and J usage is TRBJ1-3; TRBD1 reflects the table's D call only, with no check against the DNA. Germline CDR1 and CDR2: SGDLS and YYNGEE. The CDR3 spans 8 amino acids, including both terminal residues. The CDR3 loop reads CASSVGGT.

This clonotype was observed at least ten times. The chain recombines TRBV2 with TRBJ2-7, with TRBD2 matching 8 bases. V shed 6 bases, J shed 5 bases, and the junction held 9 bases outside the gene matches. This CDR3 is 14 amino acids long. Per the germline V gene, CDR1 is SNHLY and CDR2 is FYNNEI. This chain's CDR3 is CASRRGTRPHEQYF. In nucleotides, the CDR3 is TGTGCCAGCAGAAGAGGGACTAGGCCTCACGAGCAGTACTTC.

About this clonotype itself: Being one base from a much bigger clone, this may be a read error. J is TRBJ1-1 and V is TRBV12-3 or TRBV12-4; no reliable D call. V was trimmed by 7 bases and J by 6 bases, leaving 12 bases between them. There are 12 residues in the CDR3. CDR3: CASTKRGAEAFF. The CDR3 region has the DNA TGTGCCAGCACCAAACGAGGAGCTGAAGCTTTCTTT.

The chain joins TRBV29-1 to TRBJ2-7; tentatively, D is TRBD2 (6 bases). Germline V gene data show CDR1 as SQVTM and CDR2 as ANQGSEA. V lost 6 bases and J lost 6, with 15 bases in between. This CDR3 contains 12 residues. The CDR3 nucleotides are TGCAGCGTGCGGCTTAAGGGAGGCGAGCAGTACTTC. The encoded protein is CSVRLKGGEQYF.

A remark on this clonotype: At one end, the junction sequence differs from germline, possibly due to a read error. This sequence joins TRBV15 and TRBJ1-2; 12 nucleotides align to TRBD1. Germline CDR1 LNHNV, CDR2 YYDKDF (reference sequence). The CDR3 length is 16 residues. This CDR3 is CASSPGQGAFIYGYTF. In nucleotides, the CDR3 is TGTGCCAGCAGCCCGGGACAGGGGGCTTTTATCTATGGCTACACCTTC.

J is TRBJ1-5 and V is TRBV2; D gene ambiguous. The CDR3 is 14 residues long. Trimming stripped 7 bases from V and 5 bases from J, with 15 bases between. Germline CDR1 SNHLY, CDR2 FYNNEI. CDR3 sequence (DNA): TGTGCCAGCAATGGGAGGGCGAGGGATCAGCCCCAGCATTTT. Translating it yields CASNGRARDQPQHF. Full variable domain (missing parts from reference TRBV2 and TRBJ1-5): EPEVTQTPSHQVTQMGQEVILRCVPISNHLYFYWYRQILGQKVEFLVSFYNNEISEKSEIFDDQFSVERPDGSNFTLKIRSTKLEDSAMYFCASNGRARDQPQHFGDGTRLSIL.

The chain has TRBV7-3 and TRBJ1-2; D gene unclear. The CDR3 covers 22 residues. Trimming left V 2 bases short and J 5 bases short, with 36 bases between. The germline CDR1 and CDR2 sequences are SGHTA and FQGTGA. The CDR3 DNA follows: TGTGCCAGCAGCTTAGTGCCAATCCTGTCCCGGACTGATGGCACAGAAGAATATGGCTACACCTTC. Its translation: CASSLVPILSRTDGTEEYGYTF.

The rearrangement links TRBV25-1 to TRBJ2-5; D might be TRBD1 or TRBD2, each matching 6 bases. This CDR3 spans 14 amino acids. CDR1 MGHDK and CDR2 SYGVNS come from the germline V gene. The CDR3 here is CARDGDSQGETQYF. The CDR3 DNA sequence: TGTGCTAGAGATGGGGACTCGCAGGGGGAGACCCAGTACTTC.

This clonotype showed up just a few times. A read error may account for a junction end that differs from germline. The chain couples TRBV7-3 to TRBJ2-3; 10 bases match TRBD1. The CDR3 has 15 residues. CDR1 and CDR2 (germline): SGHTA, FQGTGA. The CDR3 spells CTSRDPGQGTDTQYF. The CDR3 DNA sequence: TGTACCAGCAGAGATCCGGGACAGGGGACAGATACGCAGTATTTT. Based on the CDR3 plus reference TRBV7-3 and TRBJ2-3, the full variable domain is GAGVSQTPSNKVTEKGKYVELRCDPISGHTALYWYRQSLGQGPEFLIYFQGTGAADDSGLPNDRFFAVRPEGSVSTLKIQRTERGDSAVYLCTSRDPGQGTDTQYFGPGTRLTVL.

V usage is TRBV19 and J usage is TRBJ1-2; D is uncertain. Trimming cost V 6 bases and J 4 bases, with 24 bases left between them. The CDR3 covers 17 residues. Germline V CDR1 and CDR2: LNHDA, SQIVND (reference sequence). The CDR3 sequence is CASSVRSGVQEGYGYTF. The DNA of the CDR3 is TGTGCCAGTAGCGTAAGAAGCGGCGTACAAGAAGGCTATGGCTACACCTTC.

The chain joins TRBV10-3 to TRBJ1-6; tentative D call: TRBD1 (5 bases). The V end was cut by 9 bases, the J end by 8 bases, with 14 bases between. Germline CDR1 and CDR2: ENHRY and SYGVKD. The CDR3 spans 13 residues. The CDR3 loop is CAMARGMDSPLHF. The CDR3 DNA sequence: TGTGCCATGGCCCGGGGGATGGATTCACCCCTCCACTTT.

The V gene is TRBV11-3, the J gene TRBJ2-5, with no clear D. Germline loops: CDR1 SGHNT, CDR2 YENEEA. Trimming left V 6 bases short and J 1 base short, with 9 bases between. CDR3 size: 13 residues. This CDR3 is CASSSFSQETQYF. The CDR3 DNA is TGTGCCAGCAGTTCTTTCTCCCAAGAGACCCAGTACTTC.

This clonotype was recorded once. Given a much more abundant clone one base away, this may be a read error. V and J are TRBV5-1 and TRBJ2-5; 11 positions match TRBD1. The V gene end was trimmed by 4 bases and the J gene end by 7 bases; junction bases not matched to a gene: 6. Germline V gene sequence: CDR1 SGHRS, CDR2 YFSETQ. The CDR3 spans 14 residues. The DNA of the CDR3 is TGCGCCAGCAGCCCGGACAGGGGGCTGGGGACCCAGTACTTC. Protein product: CASSPDRGLGTQYF. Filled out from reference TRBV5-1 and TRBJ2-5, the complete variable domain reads KAGVTQTPRYLIKTRGQQVTLSCSPISGHRSVSWYQQTPGQGLQFLFEYFSETQRNKGNFPGRFSGRQFSNSRSEMNVSTLELGDSALYLCASSPDRGLGTQYFGPGTRLLVL.

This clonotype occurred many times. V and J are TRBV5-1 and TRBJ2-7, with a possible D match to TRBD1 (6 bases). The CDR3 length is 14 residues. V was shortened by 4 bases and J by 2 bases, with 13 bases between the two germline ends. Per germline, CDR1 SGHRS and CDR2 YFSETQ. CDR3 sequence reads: CASSVRDKPYEQYF. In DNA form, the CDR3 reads TGCGCCAGCAGCGTCCGGGACAAACCCTACGAGCAGTACTTC.

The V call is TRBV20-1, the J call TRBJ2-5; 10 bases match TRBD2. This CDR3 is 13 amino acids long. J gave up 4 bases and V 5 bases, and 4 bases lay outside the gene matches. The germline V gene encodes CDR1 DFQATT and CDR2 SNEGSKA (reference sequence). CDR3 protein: CSAGLAAGETQYF. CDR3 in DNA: TGCAGTGCTGGACTAGCGGCCGGAGAGACCCAGTACTTC.